This T cell receptor (beta chain) came from a study of cytomegalovirus exposure and HLA in healthy donors. The study, taken as a whole, reports: Common viral pathogens seemed, in a later analysis, to connect with several of the most significant clusters. The authors assumed roughly uniform sequencing depth across donors for presence/absence analyses. An analysis was carried out later, and it reportedly showed fewer N-insertions in an Asian-associated ancestry cluster than the approximately 670-donor mean.

With regard to this clone: Its antigen is as yet unknown.

Amplification used 60 Vbeta primers and 13 Jbeta primers. Produced via immunoSEQ multiplex PCR; TCRdb's table is partial and in-frame only. Its table records about 140,000 clones. The CDR3 spans 13 residues. V was clipped by 2 bases and J by 8 bases; unmatched bases: 5. Germline V gives CDR1 LGHNA, CDR2 YNFKEQ. The sequencing input was PBMCs. The chain recombines TRBV4-2 with TRBJ1-1; TRBD1 agrees at 7 bases. The TCR was taken from a woman between 18 and 30 years old in good health and CMV-seronegative. The CDR3 DNA follows: TGTGCCAGCAGCCAACCACAGGGGACGGAAGCTTTCTTT. Translation: CASSQPQGTEAFF.